This T cell receptor beta chain came from a study of Graves' ophthalmopathy and Graves' hyperthyroidism. This clonotype was picked up many times. A read error may produce the germline difference seen at one junction end. Investigators amplified TCR beta CDR3 regions from RNA transcripts. First-round RT-PCR employed HTBI primers, with a second-round multiplex PCR after it. TCRdb fed the multiplex PCR reads into MiXCR, producing one record per CDR3 protein. The sample consists of 660,000 or so distinct CDR3 sequences, under 50% of them appearing once. The sequenced sample was peripheral blood. This TCR was recovered from an adult man with Graves' ophthalmopathy.

The chain's CDR3 is CAISERNAEAFF. The CDR3 DNA reads TGTGCCATCAGTGAGAGGAACGCTGAAGCTTTCTTT. The rearrangement uses TRBV10-3 and TRBJ1-1, with no clear D. The CDR3 is 12 residues long. CDR1 and CDR2 (germline): ENHRY, SYGVKD.